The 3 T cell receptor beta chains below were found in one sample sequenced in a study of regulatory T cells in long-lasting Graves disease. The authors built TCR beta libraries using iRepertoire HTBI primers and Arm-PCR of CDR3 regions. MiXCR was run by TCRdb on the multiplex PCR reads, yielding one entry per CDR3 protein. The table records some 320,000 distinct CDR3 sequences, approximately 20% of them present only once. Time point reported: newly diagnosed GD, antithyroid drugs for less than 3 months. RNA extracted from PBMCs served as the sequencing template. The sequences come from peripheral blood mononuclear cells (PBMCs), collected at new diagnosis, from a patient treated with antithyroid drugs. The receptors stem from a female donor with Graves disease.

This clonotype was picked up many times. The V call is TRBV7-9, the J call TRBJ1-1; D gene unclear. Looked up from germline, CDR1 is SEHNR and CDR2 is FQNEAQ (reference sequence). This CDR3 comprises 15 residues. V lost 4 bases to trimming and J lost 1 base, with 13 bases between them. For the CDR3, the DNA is TGTGCCAGCAGCTCAGGAGGAGATCCGAACACTGAAGCTTTCTTT. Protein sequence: CASSSGGDPNTEAFF.

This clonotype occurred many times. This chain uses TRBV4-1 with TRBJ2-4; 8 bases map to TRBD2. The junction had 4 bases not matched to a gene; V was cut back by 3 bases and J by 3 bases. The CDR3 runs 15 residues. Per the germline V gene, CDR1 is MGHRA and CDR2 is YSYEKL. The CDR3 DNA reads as TGCGCCAGCAGCCAGTTGGGACTAGACAAAAACATTCAGTACTTC. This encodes CASSQLGLDKNIQYF.

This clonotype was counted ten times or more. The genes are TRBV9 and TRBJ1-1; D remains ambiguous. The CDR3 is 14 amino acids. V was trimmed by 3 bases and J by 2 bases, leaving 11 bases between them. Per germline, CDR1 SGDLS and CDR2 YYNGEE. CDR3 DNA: TGTGCCAGCAGCGATCAAACGGCTAACACTGAAGCTTTCTTT. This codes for CASSDQTANTEAFF.